This TCR beta chain derives from a study of tumor-infiltrating lymphocytes in primary liver carcinoma. Background on the study: Staged T1-T3 N0M0, the tumors had sizes that ranged from about 4.2 to 10 cm across. Each of the samples returned roughly 3.5 to 8 million productive TCRbeta reads (a yield similar across tissue types).

Joint extraction of RNA and DNA used roughly 19-32 mg of bulk tissue that was unsorted. Over 80% viable tumor cells were present in every tumor sample. Reverse transcription of about 500 ng total RNA with a constant-region primer produced TCR beta cDNA. Three rounds of nested multiplex PCR with slightly modified ARM-PCR produced TCR beta libraries. Two initial PCR rounds of about 11 cycles each paired TRBV1-TRBV30 forward primers with a C-beta reverse primer. TCRdb analysed the multiplex PCR reads with MiXCR anew, one entry per CDR3 protein. Among fewer than 150,000 distinct CDR3 sequences listed, around two thirds were seen once. Whole-study findings and limits: Relative to blood, tumors carried a significantly larger fraction of the repertoire in their top 250 clones (p = 0.039).

Germline V gives CDR1 MNHNY, CDR2 SVGAGI (reference sequence). The CDR3 covers 13 residues. As regards this clonotype: Its specificity is unknown. At one of its ends the junction is not consistent with the germline gene, which may arise from a read error.

The rearrangement joins TRBV6-6 to TRBJ1-1, with D possibly being TRBD1 (5 bases). Sequencing used liver tumor tissue from sampling region 1. Indicated subset: tumor region T1, superior pole. The origin of this receptor is a woman aged 60-75 years with primary liver carcinoma and hepatitis B virus infection. The CDR3: CASSLQGLTEALF. The CDR3 DNA reads as TGTGCCAGCAGTCTGCAGGGACTAACTGAAGCTCTCTTT.